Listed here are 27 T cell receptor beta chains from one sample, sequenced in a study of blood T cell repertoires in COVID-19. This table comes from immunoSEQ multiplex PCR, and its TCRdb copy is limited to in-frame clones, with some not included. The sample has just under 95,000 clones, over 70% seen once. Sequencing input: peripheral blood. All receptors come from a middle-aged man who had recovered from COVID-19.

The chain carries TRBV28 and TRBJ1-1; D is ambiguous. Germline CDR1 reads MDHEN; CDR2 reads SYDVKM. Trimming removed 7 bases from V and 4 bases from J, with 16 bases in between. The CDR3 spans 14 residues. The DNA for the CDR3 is TGTGCCAGCAACCTCTGGGCCTTGGGCACTGAAGCTTTCTTT. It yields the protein CASNLWALGTEAFF.

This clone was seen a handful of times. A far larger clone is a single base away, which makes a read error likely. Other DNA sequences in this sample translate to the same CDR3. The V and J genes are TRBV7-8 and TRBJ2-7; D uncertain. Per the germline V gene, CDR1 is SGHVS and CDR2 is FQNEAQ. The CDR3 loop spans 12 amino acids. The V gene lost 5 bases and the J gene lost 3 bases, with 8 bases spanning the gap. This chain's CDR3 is CASSPGDYEQYF. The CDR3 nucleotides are TGTGCCAGCAGCCCAGGCGACTACGAGCAGTACTTC.

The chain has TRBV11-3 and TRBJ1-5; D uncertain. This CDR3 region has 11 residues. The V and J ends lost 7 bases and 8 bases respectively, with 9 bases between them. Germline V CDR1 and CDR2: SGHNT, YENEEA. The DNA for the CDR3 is TGTGCCAGCACTTCCTATGAGCCCCAGCATTTT. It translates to CASTSYEPQHF.

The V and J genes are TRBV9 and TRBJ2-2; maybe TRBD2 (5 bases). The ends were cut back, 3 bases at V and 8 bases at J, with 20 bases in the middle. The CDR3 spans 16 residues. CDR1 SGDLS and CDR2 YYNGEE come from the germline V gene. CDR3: CASSARAKRGVGELFF. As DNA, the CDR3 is TGTGCCAGCAGCGCTCGGGCCAAACGGGGTGTTGGGGAGCTGTTTTTT.

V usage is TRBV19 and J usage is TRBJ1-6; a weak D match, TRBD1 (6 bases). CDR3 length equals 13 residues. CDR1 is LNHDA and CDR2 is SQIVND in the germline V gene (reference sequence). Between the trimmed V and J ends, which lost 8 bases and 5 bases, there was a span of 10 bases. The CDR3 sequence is CASQGINNSPLHF. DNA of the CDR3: TGTGCCAGTCAGGGGATAAATAATTCACCCCTCCACTTT.

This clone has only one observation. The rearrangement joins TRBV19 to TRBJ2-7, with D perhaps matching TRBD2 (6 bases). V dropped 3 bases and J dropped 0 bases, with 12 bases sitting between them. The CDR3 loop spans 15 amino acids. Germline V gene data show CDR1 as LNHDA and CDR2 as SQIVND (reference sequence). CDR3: CASSIYGSSSYEQYF. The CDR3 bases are TGTGCCAGTAGTATTTACGGGAGCAGCTCCTACGAGCAGTACTTC.

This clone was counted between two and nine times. The CDR3 loop is CASSQTSGNEQFF. The CDR3 DNA is TGTGCCAGCAGTCAAACTAGCGGCAATGAGCAGTTCTTC. The V call is TRBV12-3 or TRBV12-4, the J call TRBJ2-1, with TRBD2 matching 8 bases. The V and J ends lost 5 bases and 6 bases, in that order; junction bases with no gene match: 3. The CDR3 runs 13 residues.

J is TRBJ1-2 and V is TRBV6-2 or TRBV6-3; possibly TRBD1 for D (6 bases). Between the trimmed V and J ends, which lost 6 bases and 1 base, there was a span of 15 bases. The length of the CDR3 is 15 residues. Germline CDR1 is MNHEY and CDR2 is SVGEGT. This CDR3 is CASSPRQDLNYGYTF. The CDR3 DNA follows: TGTGCCAGCAGCCCAAGACAGGACCTTAACTATGGCTACACCTTC.

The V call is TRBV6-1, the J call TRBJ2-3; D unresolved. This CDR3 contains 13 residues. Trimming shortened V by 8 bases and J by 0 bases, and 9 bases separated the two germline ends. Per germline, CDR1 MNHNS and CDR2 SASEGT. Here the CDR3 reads CASQYSSTDTQYF. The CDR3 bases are TGTGCCAGCCAGTATTCTAGCACAGATACGCAGTATTTT.

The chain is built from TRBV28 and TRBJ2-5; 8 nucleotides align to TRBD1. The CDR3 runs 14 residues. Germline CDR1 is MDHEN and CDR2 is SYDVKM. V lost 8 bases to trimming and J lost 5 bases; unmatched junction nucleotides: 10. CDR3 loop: CASYGQGHRETQYF. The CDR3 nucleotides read TGTGCCAGCTACGGACAGGGACATCGGGAGACCCAGTACTTC.

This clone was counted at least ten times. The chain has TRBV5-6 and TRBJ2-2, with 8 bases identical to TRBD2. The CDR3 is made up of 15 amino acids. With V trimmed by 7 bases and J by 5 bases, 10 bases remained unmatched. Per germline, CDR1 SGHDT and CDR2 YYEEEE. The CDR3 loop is CASSAGGKRTGELFF. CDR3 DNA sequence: TGTGCCAGCTCGGCGGGGGGTAAAAGGACCGGGGAGCTGTTTTTT. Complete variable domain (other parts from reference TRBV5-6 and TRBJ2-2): DAGVTQSPTHLIKTRGQQVTLRCSPKSGHDTVSWYQQALGQGPQFIFQYYEEEERQRGNFPDRFSGHQFPNYSSELNVNALLLGDSALYLCASSAGGKRTGELFFGEGSRLTVL.

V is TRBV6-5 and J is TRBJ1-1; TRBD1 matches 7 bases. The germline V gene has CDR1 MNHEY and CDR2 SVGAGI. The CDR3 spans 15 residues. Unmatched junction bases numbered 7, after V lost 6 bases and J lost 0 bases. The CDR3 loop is CASSRLTGLNTEAFF. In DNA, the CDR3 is TGTGCCAGCAGCCGCCTGACAGGGTTGAACACTGAAGCTTTCTTT.

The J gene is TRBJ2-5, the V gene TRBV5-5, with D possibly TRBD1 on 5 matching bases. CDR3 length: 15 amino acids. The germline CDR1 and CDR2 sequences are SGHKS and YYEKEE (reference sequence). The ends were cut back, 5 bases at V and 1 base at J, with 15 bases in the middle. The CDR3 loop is CASSFNSRAQETQYF. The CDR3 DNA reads TGTGCCAGCAGTTTCAACAGCAGGGCCCAAGAGACCCAGTACTTC. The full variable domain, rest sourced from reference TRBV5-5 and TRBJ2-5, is DAGVTQSPTHLIKTRGQQVTLRCSPISGHKSVSWYQQVLGQGPQFIFQYYEKEERGRGNFPDRFSARQFPNYSSELNVNALLLGDSALYLCASSFNSRAQETQYFGPGTRLLVL.

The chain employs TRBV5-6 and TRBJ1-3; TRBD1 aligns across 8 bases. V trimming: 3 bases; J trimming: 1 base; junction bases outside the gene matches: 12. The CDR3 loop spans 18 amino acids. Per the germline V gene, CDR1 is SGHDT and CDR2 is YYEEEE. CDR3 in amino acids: CASSSSHRGFDSGNTIYF. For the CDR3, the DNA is TGTGCCAGCAGCTCGTCACACAGGGGGTTCGATTCTGGAAACACCATATATTTT.

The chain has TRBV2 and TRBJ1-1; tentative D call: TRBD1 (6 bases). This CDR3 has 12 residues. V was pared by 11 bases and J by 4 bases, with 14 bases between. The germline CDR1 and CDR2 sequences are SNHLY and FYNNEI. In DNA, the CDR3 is TGTGCCGGAAACAGGGTCGTCACTGAAGCTTTCTTT. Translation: CAGNRVVTEAFF.

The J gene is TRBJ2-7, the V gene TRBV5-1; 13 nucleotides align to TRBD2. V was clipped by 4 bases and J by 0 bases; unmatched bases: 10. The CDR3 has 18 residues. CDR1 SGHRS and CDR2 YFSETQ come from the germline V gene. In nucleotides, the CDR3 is TGCGCCAGCAGCCTAACCGGGACTAGCGGGGATAGCTCCTACGAGCAGTACTTC. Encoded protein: CASSLTGTSGDSSYEQYF. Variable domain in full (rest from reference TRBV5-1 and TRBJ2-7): KAGVTQTPRYLIKTRGQQVTLSCSPISGHRSVSWYQQTPGQGLQFLFEYFSETQRNKGNFPGRFSGRQFSNSRSEMNVSTLELGDSALYLCASSLTGTSGDSSYEQYFGPGTRLTVT.

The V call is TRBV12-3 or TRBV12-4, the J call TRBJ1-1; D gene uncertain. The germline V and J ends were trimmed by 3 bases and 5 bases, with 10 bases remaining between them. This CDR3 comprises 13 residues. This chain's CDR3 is CASSFGEVTEAFF. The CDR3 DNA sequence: TGTGCCAGCAGTTTTGGGGAGGTAACTGAAGCTTTCTTT.

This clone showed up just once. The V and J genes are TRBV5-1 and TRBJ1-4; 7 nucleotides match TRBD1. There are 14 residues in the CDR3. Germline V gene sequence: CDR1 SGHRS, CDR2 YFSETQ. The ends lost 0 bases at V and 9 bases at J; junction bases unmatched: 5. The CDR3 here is CASSLEGAQQKLFF. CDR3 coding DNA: TGCGCCAGCAGCTTGGAGGGGGCGCAGCAAAAACTGTTTTTT.

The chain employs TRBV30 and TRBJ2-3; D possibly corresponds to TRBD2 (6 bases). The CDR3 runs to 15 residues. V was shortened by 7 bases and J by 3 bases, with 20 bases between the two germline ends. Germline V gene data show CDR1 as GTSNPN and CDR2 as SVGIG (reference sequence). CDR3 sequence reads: CASIPTGELTDTQYF. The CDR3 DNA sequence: TGTGCCTCTATACCCACGGGGGAGTTAACAGATACGCAGTATTTT.

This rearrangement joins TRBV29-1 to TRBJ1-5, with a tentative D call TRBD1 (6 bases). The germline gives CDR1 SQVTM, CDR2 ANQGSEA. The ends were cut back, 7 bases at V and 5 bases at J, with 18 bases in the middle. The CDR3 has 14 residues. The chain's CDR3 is CSAREGDVDQPQHF. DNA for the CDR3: TGCAGCGCTCGAGAGGGGGACGTTGATCAGCCCCAGCATTTT.

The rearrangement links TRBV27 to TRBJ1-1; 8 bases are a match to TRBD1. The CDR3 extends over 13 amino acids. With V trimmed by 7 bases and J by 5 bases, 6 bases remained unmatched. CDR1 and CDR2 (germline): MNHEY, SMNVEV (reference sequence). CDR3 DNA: TGTGCCAGCAATGACAGGGGAACGACTGAAGCTTTCTTT. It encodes CASNDRGTTEAFF.

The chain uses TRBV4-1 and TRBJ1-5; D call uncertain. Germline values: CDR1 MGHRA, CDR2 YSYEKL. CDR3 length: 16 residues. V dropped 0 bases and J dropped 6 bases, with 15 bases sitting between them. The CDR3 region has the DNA TGCGCCAGCAGCCAAGATCCCGGGGTATTGGGTCAGCCCCAGCATTTT. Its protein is CASSQDPGVLGQPQHF.

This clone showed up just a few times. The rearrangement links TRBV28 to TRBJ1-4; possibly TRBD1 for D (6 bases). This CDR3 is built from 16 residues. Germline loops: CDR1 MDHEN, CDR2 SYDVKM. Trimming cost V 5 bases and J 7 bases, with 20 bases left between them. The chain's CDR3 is CASSRPRTATGEKLFF. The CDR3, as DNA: TGTGCCAGCAGTCGGCCCCGGACAGCCACTGGTGAAAAACTGTTTTTT. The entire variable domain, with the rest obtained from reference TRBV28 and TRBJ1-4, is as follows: DVKVTQSSRYLVKRTGEKVFLECVQDMDHENMFWYRQDPGLGLRLIYFSYDVKMKEKGDIPEGYSVSREKKERFSLILESASTNQTSMYLCASSRPRTATGEKLFFGSGTQLSVL.

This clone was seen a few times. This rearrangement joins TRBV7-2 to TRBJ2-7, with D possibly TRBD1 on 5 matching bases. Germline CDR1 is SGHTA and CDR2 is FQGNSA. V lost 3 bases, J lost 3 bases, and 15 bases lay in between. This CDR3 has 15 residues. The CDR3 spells CASSLAAGISYEQYF. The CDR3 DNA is TGTGCCAGCAGCTTGGCAGCAGGGATAAGCTACGAGCAGTACTTC.

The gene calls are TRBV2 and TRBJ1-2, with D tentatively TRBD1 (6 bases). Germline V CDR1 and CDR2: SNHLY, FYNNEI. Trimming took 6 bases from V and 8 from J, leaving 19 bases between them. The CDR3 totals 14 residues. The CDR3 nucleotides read TGTGCCAGCAGGCCAGGGGATGAAGTTTGGGGCTACACCTTC. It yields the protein CASRPGDEVWGYTF.

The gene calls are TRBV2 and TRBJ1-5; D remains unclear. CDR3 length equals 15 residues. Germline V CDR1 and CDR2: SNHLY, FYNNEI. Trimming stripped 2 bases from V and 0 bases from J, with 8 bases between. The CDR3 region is CASSERLDSNQPQHF. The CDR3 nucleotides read TGTGCCAGCAGTGAACGTCTAGATAGCAATCAGCCCCAGCATTTT.

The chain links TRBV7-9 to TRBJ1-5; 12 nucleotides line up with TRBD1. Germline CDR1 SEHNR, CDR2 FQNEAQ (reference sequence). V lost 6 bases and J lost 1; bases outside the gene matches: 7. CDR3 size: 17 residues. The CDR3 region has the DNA TGTGCCAGCAGTGCCGGGACAGGGGGCTGGAGCAATCAGCCCCAGCATTTT. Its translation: CASSAGTGGWSNQPQHF.